The rows below give T cell receptor beta chains drawn from one sample of a study. MiXCR was run by TCRdb on the 5' RACE reads, yielding one entry per CDR3 protein. Here the sample spans 62,000 or so distinct CDR3 sequences, 20% to 25% being singletons. The sample taken for sequencing was memory CD4+ T cells sorted from a lymph node. The receptors derive from a female donor with breast cancer. Both conserved end residues are part of each CDR3. D genes are given only for firm matches. Clone size is stated in some rows and not others, as once, few, many or a class when expanded.

TRBJ1-1 . . TRBV9 14 TGTGCCAGCAGCGTAGAGGGAGGAAACACTGAAGCTTTCTTT CASSVEGGNTEAFF
TRBJ1-1 . few TRBV7-2 13 TGTGCCAGCAGCTCCCAGGAGGGCACTGAAGCTTTCTTT CASSSQEGTEAFF
TRBJ2-2 . few TRBV4-1 16 TGCGCCAGCAGCCGAACAGGGACCCAGAACACCGGGGAGCTGTTTTTT CASSRTGTQNTGELFF
TRBJ2-5 TRBD1 . TRBV20-1 14 TGCAGTGCCGGGGACAGGGGGATCCAAGAGACCCAGTACTTC CSAGDRGIQETQYF
TRBJ1-2 . many TRBV5-1 15 TGCGCCAGCAGCGGGGGACGGGGACTTGGCTATGGCTACACCTTC CASSGGRGLGYGYTF
TRBJ1-1 . . TRBV10-3 15 TGTGCCATCAGTGAGTCGTTCACAGTCAGCGTGGAGGCTTTCTTT CAISESFTVSVEAFF
TRBJ1-5 . few TRBV20-1 12 TGCAGTGCTAGCAAGGGGAATCAGCCCCAGCATTTT CSASKGNQPQHF
TRBJ2-5 . once TRBV18 13 TGTGCCAGCTCACCAGGGCAGTCGGGGACCCAGTACTTC CASSPGQSGTQYF
TRBJ1-2 . many TRBV7-3 13 TGTGCCAGCAGCTTAGTACAGGGCTATGGCTACACCTTC CASSLVQGYGYTF
TRBJ2-7 . . TRBV7-2 17 TGTGCCAGCAGCGATGGCTGGGCTCACGGGAGTCACTACGAGCAGTACTTC CASSDGWAHGSHYEQYF
TRBJ1-4 . few TRBV5-1 15 TGCGCCAGCAGGGAAAGGGGTTCGACTAATGAAAAACTGTTTTTT CASRERGSTNEKLFF
TRBJ1-2 . many TRBV7-2 12 TGTGCCAGCAGCCCCCCCCTAACGGGCTACACCTTC CASSPPLTGYTF
TRBJ2-7 . . TRBV20-1 13 TGCAGTGCTTACGAGGACACCTCCTACGAGCAGTACTTC CSAYEDTSYEQYF
TRBJ2-1 . . TRBV5-1 17 TGCGCCAGCAGCTTGAACGGGGGCGGGAGCCTCAACAATGAGCAGTTCTTC CASSLNGGGSLNNEQFF
TRBJ2-5 TRBD1 few TRBV7-9 17 TGTGCCAGCAGCTTAGGGCCCCCCGGGACAGGGTTAGAGACCCAGTACTTC CASSLGPPGTGLETQYF
TRBJ1-2 . few TRBV6-5 13 TGTGCCAGCGGTCGTTCAGCTAACTATGGCTACACCTTC CASGRSANYGYTF
TRBJ2-5 TRBD1 few TRBV25-1 14 TGTGCCAGCAGTGGACTGGGACAGCAAGAGACCCAGTACTTC CASSGLGQQETQYF
TRBJ2-1 . few TRBV4-2 15 TGTGCCAGCAGCCAAGAATGGAGGACAGTGGGTGAGCAGTTCTTC CASSQEWRTVGEQFF
TRBJ2-3 . . TRBV5-1 13 TGCGCCAGCAGCCCCCCTGGGCTGGATACGCAGTATTTT CASSPPGLDTQYF
TRBJ2-7 TRBD2 . TRBV12-3/TRBV12-4 18 TGTGCCAGCAGTCTAACTTTTCGTGGACTAGCGGGAGGGTACGAGCAGTACTTC CASSLTFRGLAGGYEQYF
TRBJ1-6 TRBD1 . TRBV5-1 16 TGCGCCAGCTCTTTAGGACAGGTCCGATCGGGATCACCCCTCCACTTT CASSLGQVRSGSPLHF
TRBJ2-5 . . TRBV4-1 14 TGCGCCAGCAGCCAAGTAGAGGGAATGGAGACCCAGTACTTC CASSQVEGMETQYF
TRBJ2-5 TRBD2 . TRBV28 15 TGTGCCAGCAGTTTTCAGGGGACTAGCGCGGAGACCCAGTACTTC CASSFQGTSAETQYF
TRBJ2-7 . . TRBV20-1 13 TGCAGTGCTCTGGGCCCCCCCTCCTACGAGCAGTACTTC CSALGPPSYEQYF